This T cell receptor (beta chain) was captured in a study of T-cell reconstitution after alpha-beta-depleted transplantation in children. Preparation of the TCRbeta library used unique molecular identifiers. MiXCR was run by TCRdb on the PCR reads, yielding one entry per CDR3 protein. Of hundreds of thousands of distinct CDR3 sequences in the sample, roughly 9.1% were seen once. A note on this clonotype: A read error may be the cause here, since a much bigger clone is one base away.

The V gene's germline CDR1 is MDHEN and CDR2 SYDVKM. V shed 3 bases and J shed 3 bases, with 6 bases lying between them. The CDR3 loop spans 13 amino acids. The input for sequencing was PBMCs, taken before TCRalphabeta/CD19-depleted stem cell transplant. This receptor was identified in a boy under three years old with acute myeloid leukemia, due to receive a stem cell transplant. The J gene is TRBJ2-1, the V gene TRBV28; D is unclear. The CDR3 nucleotides read TGTGCCAGCAGTTTTCACGGCTACAATGAGCAGTTCTTC. It yields the protein CASSFHGYNEQFF.